In this sample, the clone carrying this T cell receptor (beta chain) turned up a few times. The CDR3 loop spans 14 amino acids. The V end lost 8 bases, the J end lost 7 bases, and 18 bases lay between the germline ends. Germline values: CDR1 SNHLY, CDR2 FYNNEI. The data are from a study of T-cell memory formation after mild COVID-19. Each CDR3 protein gets one entry after TCRdb re-called the 5' RACE reads with MiXCR. The sample contains 200,000 or so distinct CDR3 sequences, 9.5% to 10% of which appear only once. V and J are TRBV2 and TRBJ1-5; D is undetermined. The sample taken for sequencing was PBMCs or a T cell subset sorted from them (not recorded which). The TCR sequence derives from a young man who had mild COVID-19 (a few samples of this study predate the infection). Cell type and time point are not known. The CDR3 DNA follows: TGTGCCAGCTCCCCAACCGGCCTCGGGCAGCCCCAGCATTTT. Its protein is CASSPTGLGQPQHF.